This T cell receptor beta chain was sequenced for a study of cytomegalovirus exposure and HLA in healthy donors. Study overall: From donors who were HLA-typed, an early data release held about 85 million unique TCRs.

Whole-study results and caveats: The analysis excluded some indistinguishable V segments, including TRBV6-2 and TRBV6-3. As was reported, the HLA-A and HLA-B alleles of most subjects were accurately predicted from TCR beta sequences.

In this sample, this clone turned up a few times. The antigen remains undetermined. Other DNA sequences in this specimen translate into the identical CDR3. PCR used 60 Vbeta primers and 13 Jbeta primers. This table comes from immunoSEQ multiplex PCR, and its TCRdb copy is limited to in-frame clones, with some not included. The table lists 200,000 or so clones, approximately 80% of them singletons. Losses at the gene ends were 4 bases for V and 1 base for J; bases not matched to a gene: 4. CDR1 is SGHRS, CDR2 YFSETQ, per germline. This CDR3 is 14 amino acids long. The clonotype was recovered from a man between 40 and 49 years old in good health and CMV-seronegative. The chain uses TRBV5-1 and TRBJ2-7, with 8 bases fitting TRBD2. The sample comprised PBMCs. The DNA of the CDR3 is TGCGCCAGCAGCCGGAGCGGGGGATCCTACGAGCAGTACTTC. This codes for CASSRSGGSYEQYF.